Shown below are 27 T cell receptor beta chains from a single sample sequenced in a study of blood T cell repertoires in COVID-19 (dated by TCRdb to the early 2020s). The library was obtained by the immunoSEQ multiplex PCR assay. TCRdb retrieved this table from immuneACCESS and kept in-frame rearrangements only. Not all clones are present; in checked studies, unresolved V genes account for under half, and no reason is known for the remainder. The sample yields 40,000 to 60,000 clones; around 84% were counted once. About 4% of the sample lies in the top ten. What was sequenced was peripheral blood. These receptors all stem from a man aged 80 or over with active COVID-19.

The chain joins TRBV24-1 to TRBJ2-1; a possible D gene is TRBD2 (5 bases). Trimming left V 8 bases short and J 0 bases short, with 16 bases between. Germline-derived CDR1 and CDR2 are KGHDR and SFDVKD. This CDR3 comprises 16 residues. The CDR3 sequence is CATIPLGDSSYNEQFF. As DNA, the CDR3 is TGTGCCACCATCCCCCTCGGGGATAGCTCCTACAATGAGCAGTTCTTC.

The rearrangement uses TRBV24-1 and TRBJ2-5, with D tentatively TRBD1 (5 bases). V shed 4 bases and J shed 1 base, with 15 bases lying between them. The V gene's germline CDR1 is KGHDR and CDR2 SFDVKD. The CDR3 has 16 residues. CDR3 DNA sequence: TGTGCCACCAGTGACCCGGTTAGTGGGGCCCAAGAGACCCAGTACTTC. Amino acid sequence: CATSDPVSGAQETQYF.

V gene TRBV7-3 combines with J gene TRBJ2-2; 10 bases line up with TRBD2. V was pared by 1 base and J by 5 bases, with 4 bases of the junction left unmatched. Germline CDR1 is SGHTA and CDR2 is FQGTGA. The length of the CDR3 is 16 residues. CDR3 bases: TGTGCCAGCAGCTTAAATCCTAGCGGGAGTACCGGGGAGCTGTTTTTT. Its translation is CASSLNPSGSTGELFF.

J is TRBJ2-1 and V is TRBV5-1; D perhaps matches TRBD2 (6 bases). The CDR3 consists of 17 residues. Looked up from germline, CDR1 is SGHRS and CDR2 is YFSETQ. Trimming shortened V by 4 bases and J by 9 bases, and 26 bases separated the two germline ends. The CDR3 DNA follows: TGCGCCAGCAGCCTTATGGTGGGACTGACTGGAGTGGGTGAGCAGTTCTTC. As protein: CASSLMVGLTGVGEQFF.

This clone appeared a few times. The chain combines TRBV3-1 (or the pseudogene TRBV3-2) with TRBJ1-5; D is unresolved. Germline-derived CDR1 and CDR2 are LGHDT and YNNKEL (reference sequence). Trimming cost V 4 bases and J 1 base, with 11 bases left between them. This CDR3 contains 15 residues. The CDR3 here is CASSLGEPSNQPQHF. As DNA, the CDR3 is TGTGCCAGCAGCCTCGGGGAACCCAGCAATCAGCCCCAGCATTTT.

The CDR3 bases are TGTGCCATCAGTGATACCGGGACAGGGGGCGCAGATACGCAGTATTTT. Amino acid sequence: CAISDTGTGGADTQYF. This chain links TRBV10-3 with TRBJ2-3, with 12 bases lining up with TRBD1. There are 16 residues in the CDR3. Trimming took 3 bases from V and 4 from J; bases not matched to a gene: 5. Germline-derived CDR1 and CDR2 are ENHRY and SYGVKD.

This clone was recorded once. This chain uses TRBV18 with TRBJ1-4, with 9 bases fitting TRBD1. Germline V gene data show CDR1 as KGHSH and CDR2 as LQKENI. The CDR3 extends over 15 amino acids. V gave up 3 bases and J gave up 6 bases; unmatched junction bases: 5. In nucleotides, the CDR3 is TGTGCCAGCTCACCTTTTACAGGGGGCTATGAAAAACTGTTTTTT. Its translation: CASSPFTGGYEKLFF.

V gene TRBV7-3 combines with J gene TRBJ2-5; 8 bases line up with TRBD2. V trimming: 5 bases; J trimming: 4 bases; junction bases outside the gene matches: 9. Germline CDR1 SGHTA, CDR2 FQGTGA. The CDR3 sequence is 15 residues long. CDR3 DNA sequence: TGTGCCAGCAGCCGGTCCGGGACTAGAGTAGAGACCCAGTACTTC. Translation gives CASSRSGTRVETQYF.

This clone turned up a few times. V is TRBV6-2 or TRBV6-3 and J is TRBJ1-1; TRBD1 matches 8 bases. From germline, CDR1 is MNHEY and CDR2 SVGEGT. CDR3 size: 15 residues. Trimming at V came to 5 bases and at J to 1 base, leaving 6 bases not matched to a gene. The CDR3 loop reads CASSPHGTGNTEAFF. The CDR3 DNA is TGTGCCAGCAGTCCCCACGGGACAGGGAACACTGAAGCTTTCTTT.

This rearrangement joins TRBV28 to TRBJ1-5; D perhaps matches TRBD1 (5 bases). Germline V gene data show CDR1 as MDHEN and CDR2 as SYDVKM. This CDR3 is 17 amino acids long. The V end lost 5 bases, the J end lost 2 bases, and 19 bases lay between the germline ends. CDR3 amino acids: CASSKGTFAGGNQPQHF. The CDR3 DNA sequence: TGTGCCAGCAGTAAAGGGACCTTTGCGGGGGGCAATCAGCCCCAGCATTTT.

Only a few counts were recorded for this clone. The rearrangement uses TRBV2 and TRBJ1-2, with unresolved D. This CDR3 contains 15 residues. The V and J ends lost 0 bases and 13 bases respectively, with 21 bases between them. The germline V gene has CDR1 SNHLY and CDR2 FYNNEI. For the CDR3, the DNA is TGTGCCAGCAGTGAAGCGGGCCGAGGGTCAGGCGTCGGCACCTTC. It specifies CASSEAGRGSGVGTF.

The gene calls are TRBV28 and TRBJ1-2; D perhaps matches TRBD1 (6 bases). Germline loops: CDR1 MDHEN, CDR2 SYDVKM. CDR3 length: 15 residues. The ends were cut back, 4 bases at V and 2 bases at J, with 14 bases in the middle. CDR3 residues: CASSSGPRGNYGYTF. The CDR3 DNA reads TGTGCCAGCAGTTCCGGCCCAAGGGGGAACTATGGCTACACCTTC.

The chain links TRBV4-3 to TRBJ2-1, with unresolved D. Trimming took 0 bases from V and 6 from J, leaving 9 bases between them. CDR1 is LGHNA, CDR2 YSLEER, per germline. This CDR3 is 14 amino acids long. CDR3 sequence reads: CASSQDHKLNEQFF. CDR3 nucleotide sequence: TGCGCCAGCAGCCAAGATCATAAGCTCAATGAGCAGTTCTTC.

This clone was seen more than once but under ten times. V usage is TRBV19 and J usage is TRBJ1-1; 7 bases match TRBD1. The V gene end was trimmed by 6 bases and the J gene end by 7 bases; junction bases not matched to a gene: 17. The CDR3 is made up of 16 amino acids. Germline V gene sequence: CDR1 LNHDA, CDR2 SQIVND (reference sequence). CDR3 region: CASSPTPGTAILEAFF. The CDR3 nucleotides read TGTGCCAGTAGCCCAACCCCCGGGACAGCGATACTTGAAGCTTTCTTT.

The V and J genes are TRBV19 and TRBJ1-1; 11 bases fit TRBD1. The CDR3 contains 15 residues. V shed 6 bases, J shed 1 base, and the junction held 4 bases outside the gene matches. Germline lookup yields CDR1 LNHDA and CDR2 SQIVND (reference sequence). CDR3 nucleotides: TGTGCCAGTAGCCCCGGACAGGGGGCGAACACTGAAGCTTTCTTT. Amino acids: CASSPGQGANTEAFF.

The V and J genes are TRBV28 and TRBJ1-5; D perhaps matches TRBD1 (5 bases). V was shortened by 3 bases and J by 0 bases, with 15 bases between the two germline ends. The CDR3 is made up of 17 amino acids. From germline, CDR1 is MDHEN and CDR2 SYDVKM. The CDR3 protein is CASSLKLGLYSNQPQHF. The CDR3 DNA reads TGTGCCAGCAGTTTGAAGTTGGGACTCTATAGCAATCAGCCCCAGCATTTT.

The rearrangement uses TRBV3-1 (or the pseudogene TRBV3-2) and TRBJ2-1, with 9 nucleotides matching TRBD2. The germline CDR1 and CDR2 sequences are LGHDT and YNNKEL (reference sequence). After removal of 4 bases from V and 0 bases from J, the junction contained 1 base not matched to a gene. The CDR3 has 15 residues. The CDR3 loop is CASSRSGSSYNEQFF. The CDR3 bases are TGTGCCAGCAGCCGTAGCGGGAGCTCCTACAATGAGCAGTTCTTC.

The chain employs TRBV5-4 and TRBJ2-2; D unclear. CDR1 and CDR2 (germline): SGHNT, YYREEE (reference sequence). V was trimmed by 2 bases and J by 7 bases, leaving 15 bases between them. This CDR3 spans 15 amino acids. The CDR3 sequence is CASSLTLRDHGELFF. For the CDR3, the DNA is TGTGCCAGCAGCTTAACCCTCCGCGATCACGGGGAGCTGTTTTTT.

The chain links TRBV11-2 to TRBJ2-2; TRBD2 might be the D (5 bases). Per the germline V gene, CDR1 is SGHAT and CDR2 is FQNNGV. CDR3 length: 17 residues. Trimming took off 6 bases at V and 3 bases at J, with 20 bases between the two ends. This CDR3 is CASSPPRADPHTGELFF. The CDR3 bases are TGTGCCAGCAGTCCCCCGAGGGCGGACCCCCACACCGGGGAGCTGTTTTTT.

This chain joins TRBV9 and TRBJ2-1, with D possibly matching TRBD1 (5 bases). V was cut by 0 bases and J by 0 bases, with 13 bases left in between. CDR1 is SGDLS, CDR2 YYNGEE, per germline. The CDR3 contains 17 residues. For the CDR3, the DNA is TGTGCCAGCAGCGTAGGGGGCAGGTTGAACTCCTACAATGAGCAGTTCTTC. Translation: CASSVGGRLNSYNEQFF.

The chain uses TRBV28 and TRBJ1-1; tentative D call: TRBD1 (5 bases). With 3 bases removed from V and 5 bases from J, the gap between germline ends came to 13 bases. Germline loops: CDR1 MDHEN, CDR2 SYDVKM. The CDR3 is 14 amino acids. CDR3 in DNA: TGTGCCAGCAGTTTTAGCGGGGGGGGAACTGAAGCTTTCTTT. Translated, it gives CASSFSGGGTEAFF.

This chain uses TRBV6-5 with TRBJ2-2, with D maybe TRBD2 (6 bases). V lost 2 bases and J 6 bases, leaving 10 bases between the germline ends. Germline V gives CDR1 MNHEY, CDR2 SVGAGI. The CDR3 runs 14 residues. The CDR3 region is CASSYRGLPGELFF. The CDR3 bases are TGTGCCAGCAGTTACCGGGGACTTCCCGGGGAGCTGTTTTTT.

The chain joins TRBV15 to TRBJ2-7; TRBD1 agrees at 8 bases. Germline CDR1 reads LNHNV; CDR2 reads YYDKDF (reference sequence). With 5 bases clipped from V and 1 base from J, the junction kept 16 bases outside the gene matches. The CDR3 loop spans 18 amino acids. This CDR3 is CATSFSRTPQGESYEQYF. Written as DNA, the CDR3 is TGTGCCACCAGCTTTTCACGAACGCCACAGGGGGAATCCTACGAGCAGTACTTC.

The chain recombines TRBV15 with TRBJ2-7; D remains unclear. Germline CDR1 reads LNHNV; CDR2 reads YYDKDF (reference sequence). Trimming shortened V by 5 bases and J by 3 bases, and 14 bases separated the two germline ends. There are 14 residues in the CDR3. The CDR3 is CATSPARVGYEQYF. DNA of the CDR3: TGTGCCACCAGCCCGGCCCGGGTGGGCTACGAGCAGTACTTC. The full variable domain, completed using reference TRBV15 and TRBJ2-7, is DAMVIQNPRYQVTQFGKPVTLSCSQTLNHNVMYWYQQKSSQAPKLLFHYYDKDFNNEADTPDNFQSRRPNTSFCFLDIRSPGLGDTAMYLCATSPARVGYEQYFGPGTRLTVT.

The DNA for the CDR3 is TGTGCCAGCAGCTTTTCTAGGGGTTTGGACACTGAAGCTTTCTTT. This codes for CASSFSRGLDTEAFF. The rearrangement joins TRBV9 to TRBJ1-1; tentatively, D is TRBD1 (5 bases). The CDR3 spans 15 residues. The V and J ends lost 4 bases and 3 bases respectively, with 16 bases between them. CDR1 is SGDLS and CDR2 is YYNGEE in the germline V gene. Combining the CDR3 with reference TRBV9 and TRBJ1-1 gives the whole variable domain DSGVTQTPKHLITATGQRVTLRCSPRSGDLSVYWYQQSLDQGLQFLIQYYNGEERAKGNILERFSAQQFPDLHSELNLSSLELGDSALYFCASSFSRGLDTEAFFGQGTRLTVV.

The chain carries TRBV30 and TRBJ2-1; 8 bases line up with TRBD2. V shed 2 bases, J shed 6 bases, and the junction held 6 bases outside the gene matches. Germline V gene sequence: CDR1 GTSNPN, CDR2 SVGIG (reference sequence). The CDR3 spans 14 residues. CDR3 region: CAWSNGREPNEQFF. CDR3 sequence (DNA): TGTGCCTGGAGTAACGGGAGGGAACCCAATGAGCAGTTCTTC.

The chain employs TRBV6-5 and TRBJ2-3, with no clear D. V lost 0 bases and J 1 base, leaving 11 bases between the germline ends. In germline, CDR1 is MNHEY, CDR2 SVGAGI. This CDR3 contains 16 residues. Written as DNA, the CDR3 is TGTGCCAGCAGTTACTCGAGGCTGTTAGGCACAGATACGCAGTATTTT. Amino acids: CASSYSRLLGTDTQYF.